The sequence of this T cell receptor (beta chain) was determined in a study of CD8+ T cells in alopecia areata. Findings and caveats of the study: Scalp clonality, together with expanded CD8+ clones among the top 100, fell significantly with tofacitinib. A single nonresponder leaves the baseline CD8+ expansion link to response uncertain. Normal skin's resident alphabeta T cells are also sequenced in scalp samples.

Treatment meaning: oral pan-JAK inhibitor, 5-10 mg twice daily. PBMCs served as the source from which CD4+ and CD8+ T cells were sorted. The table lists this clone with a few counts. The antigen is not known. V was shortened by 7 bases and J by 0 bases, with 9 bases between the two germline ends. From germline, CDR1 is MNHEY and CDR2 SVGAGI. The CDR3 consists of 13 residues. cDNA serving as the sequencing template came from extracted, reverse transcribed RNA. The protocol was immunoSEQ multiplex PCR, while the TCRdb copy is restricted to in-frame clones and leaves out a portion. In the table there are 98,000 or so clones, roughly two thirds of which are singletons.

The input for sequencing was CD8+ T cells sorted from blood, taken at week 4, from a patient treated with tofacitinib. The chain joins TRBV6-5 to TRBJ1-1; D is ambiguous. This receptor was identified in a human donor with alopecia areata. As DNA, the CDR3 is TGTGCCAGCATGGTCGGCATGAACACTGAAGCTTTCTTT. This translates into CASMVGMNTEAFF.